The entry that follows covers one TCR beta chain sequence. Its antigen is unknown. This CDR3 contains 16 residues. V was clipped by 0 bases and J by 0 bases, with 9 bases between them. Germline CDR1 and CDR2: MNHEY and SMNVEV (reference sequence). The assay was immunoSEQ multiplex PCR, and TCRdb's table has in-frame clones only and misses some. In the table there are 130,000 to 150,000 clones, approximately 89% of which are singletons. This sample is part of a study of cytomegalovirus exposure and HLA in healthy donors. Study observations and caveats: A classifier reportedly called cytomegalovirus status with high sensitivity and specificity. A list of 150 to 200 TCR beta chains associated with cytomegalovirus was given. Whilst most TCR sequences proved rare, a subset of public TCRs occurred across many donors. The CMV antigen specificity of a few CMV-associated chains was confirmed through in vitro analysis.

The chain carries TRBV27 and TRBJ1-3; D is unresolved. The sequencing sample was made of PBMCs. The TCR sequence derives from a man younger than 35 in good health and CMV-seronegative. Written as DNA, the CDR3 is TGTGCCAGCAGTTTATCGTCGGGTGGCTCTGGAAACACCATATATTTT. Protein: CASSLSSGGSGNTIYF.